This T cell receptor (beta chain) originates from a study of blood T cell repertoires in COVID-19. Germline CDR1 LNHDA, CDR2 SQIVND (reference sequence). The junction had 6 bases not matched to a gene; V was cut back by 8 bases and J by 4 bases. This CDR3 has 13 residues. Using immunoSEQ multiplex PCR, the repertoire was profiled, and TCRdb retains in-frame clones only, with some absent. The data hold about 110,000 clones, with about 90% observed a single time. This receptor was taken from a man aged 40-49 years with active or convalescent COVID-19. The chain couples TRBV19 to TRBJ1-2, with 8 bases matching TRBD1. Sequencing used peripheral blood. CDR3: CASAGQGAYGYTF. In DNA form, the CDR3 reads TGTGCCAGTGCCGGACAGGGAGCCTATGGCTACACCTTC. Full variable domain (rest looked up from reference TRBV19 and TRBJ1-2): DGGITQSPKYLFRKEGQNVTLSCEQNLNHDAMYWYRQDPGQGLRLIYYSQIVNDFQKGDIAEGYSVSREKKESFPLTVTSAQKNPTAFYLCASAGQGAYGYTFGSGTRLTVV.